This T cell receptor beta chain was documented in a study of human T cells and chemical hapten exposure (dated by TCRdb to the early 2020s). Notes on the research overall: For sensitization, 2% DPC in acetone was applied to a 2 cm by 2 cm area of upper inner arm skin. Patients additionally received weekly therapeutic DPC doses to the scalp throughout the roughly 26-week study period. Patch testing on the upper back used Finn chambers containing 0.01% DPC, with scoring done after 6 days according to International Contact Dermatitis Research Group standards. Alopecia areata with under or over 50% scalp involvement, alopecia totalis and alopecia universalis were represented in the patient cohort, which was mostly female. Libraries were pooled for sequencing, and per-sample TCR yields varied mainly because of small differences in library volumes within the pool. The study tracked peripheral blood TCR repertoire changes in vivo during primary and secondary sensitization to the hapten diphenylcyclopropenone (DPC) in alopecia patients. Patient blood was sampled pre-sensitization (week 0) and at 2, 6 and about 24 weeks after DPC sensitization. Twenty-nine alopecia patients provided blood for TCR sequencing at one to four time points (pre-sensitization, 2, 6 and 24 weeks). Both TCR alpha and TCR beta chains were sequenced from each blood RNA sample.

V and J are truncated by 0 bases and 10 bases respectively, leaving an intervening sequence of 19 bases. The CDR3, from cysteine to phenylalanine, totals 16 residues. The DNA shown is the 48-base CDR3, in frame from base 1. Read against the paper, the sample's time point label means: patch test 1, 2 weeks after DPC sensitization. In light of the paper, this sample's treatment or condition label describes: therapeutic diphenylcyclopropenone sensitization with weekly scalp DPC. Total RNA was extracted from unfractionated whole blood collected in Tempus Blood RNA tubes. At every patch-test visit, the blood draw took place before the patch test was put on. Patients were considered eligible if aged 18 to 70, diagnosed with alopecia and deemed suitable for DPC therapy, and patients were excluded if pregnant. This clonotype was counted ten times or more. It has no known antigen specificity. No base quality values were provided; no much bigger clone lies one nucleotide off.

Preparation of the library involved RACE. Sequencer: NextSeq 500. Library preparation attached unique molecular identifiers to individual cDNA molecules for quantitative, reproducible TCR counting. Per the source publication's procedure: A median of about 100,000 TCRs per sample was observed, with a range of roughly 20,000 to 700,000. The Decombinator software suite was used to annotate the V, J and CDR3 of the TCR reads. For PS versus PT1 abundance plots, all samples were subsampled to the same number of TCRs (28,000). TCRs were defined as expanded if absent before sensitization and observed at least eight times at the 2-week time point. The public reads were quality trimmed at Q25 with fastp and then assembled into clones with MiXCR by TCRdb, keeping productive beta chains. Merged by CDR3 protein, the rows form single entries marked with the most common genes and DNA. The V and J calls and clone size come from TCRdb's table, not from the authors' own analysis. The sample includes about 35,000 distinct CDR3 sequences, with around 6.5% observed a single time. The biggest ten clones account for roughly 9.2% of the sample.

Findings and caveats that apply to the study as a whole: DPC sensitization did not change how many TCRs were above 1 in 1000 frequency, and no evidence was found of alterations in global repertoire structure. Significantly more large CDR3 similarity clusters were formed by expanded TCRs than by pre-sensitization or healthy control sets, consistent with antigen-driven responses. Alopecia, a presumed autoimmune disease, was present in all patients, so the immune response of the patients might differ from that of healthy individuals. A positive correlation was found between the number of PT1 expanded TCRs and patch test score, with significance reached at thresholds 8, 16 and 32 but not 4. After repeated subsampling, changes were observed in the strength of the expansion versus patch-test correlation and in the threshold at which the correlation became significant.

This specimen was whole blood, taken in connection with sensitization to the hapten diphenylcyclopropenone (DPC). The chain uses TRBV12-3 or TRBV12-4 and TRBJ1-5; confidence is insufficient to name the D gene. The receptor comes from a woman in her twenties or thirties with alopecia areata. Some clones in this sample may be carry-over from other donors' samples. The CDR3 loop reads CASSLAPGLKNTPQHF. The DNA reads as follows: TGTGCCAGCAGTTTAGCGCCGGGGTTGAAAAATACTCCCCAGCATTTT.